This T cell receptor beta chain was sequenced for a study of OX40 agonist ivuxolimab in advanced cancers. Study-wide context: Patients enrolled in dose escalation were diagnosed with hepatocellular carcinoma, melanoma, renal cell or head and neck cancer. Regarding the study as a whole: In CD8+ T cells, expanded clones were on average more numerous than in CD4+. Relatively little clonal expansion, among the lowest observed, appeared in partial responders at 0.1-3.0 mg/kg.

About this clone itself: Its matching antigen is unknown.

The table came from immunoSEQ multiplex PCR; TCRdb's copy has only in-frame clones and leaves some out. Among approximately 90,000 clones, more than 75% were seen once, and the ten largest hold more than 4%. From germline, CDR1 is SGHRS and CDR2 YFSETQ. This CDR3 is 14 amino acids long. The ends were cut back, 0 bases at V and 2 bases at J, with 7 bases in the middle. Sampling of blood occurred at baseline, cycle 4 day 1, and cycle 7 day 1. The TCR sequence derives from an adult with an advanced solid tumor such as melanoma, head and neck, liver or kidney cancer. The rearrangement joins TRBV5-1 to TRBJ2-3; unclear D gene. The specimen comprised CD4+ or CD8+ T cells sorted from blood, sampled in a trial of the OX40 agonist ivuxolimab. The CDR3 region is CASSLGGFTDTQYF. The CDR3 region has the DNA TGCGCCAGCAGCTTGGGGGGATTCACAGATACGCAGTATTTT.